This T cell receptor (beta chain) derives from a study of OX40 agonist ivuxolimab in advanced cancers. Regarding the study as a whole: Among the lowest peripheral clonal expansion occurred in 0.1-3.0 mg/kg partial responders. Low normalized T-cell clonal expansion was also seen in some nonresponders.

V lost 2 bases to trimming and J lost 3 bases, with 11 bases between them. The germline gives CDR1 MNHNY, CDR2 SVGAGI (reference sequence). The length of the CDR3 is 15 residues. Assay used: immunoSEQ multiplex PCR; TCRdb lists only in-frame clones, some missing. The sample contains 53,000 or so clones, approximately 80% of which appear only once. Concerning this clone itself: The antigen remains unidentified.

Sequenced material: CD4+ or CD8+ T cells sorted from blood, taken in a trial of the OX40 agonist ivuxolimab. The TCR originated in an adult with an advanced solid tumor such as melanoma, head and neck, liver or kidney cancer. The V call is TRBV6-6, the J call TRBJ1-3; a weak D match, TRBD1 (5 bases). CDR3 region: CASSYPGTDGNTIYF. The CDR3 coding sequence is TGTGCCAGCAGTTACCCCGGGACTGATGGAAACACCATATATTTT.